Following are 26 T cell receptor beta chains from one sample sequenced in a study of response to subunit inactivated influenza vaccine. TCRdb reanalysed the RT-PCR reads using MiXCR and keeps one entry per CDR3 protein. The top ten hold about 9.4% of the sample, which has 300,000 to 350,000 distinct CDR3 sequences, 20% to 25% seen once. The material was PBMCs from blood, obtained about 19 months after vaccination. The receptors were sampled from a man aged 50-75 years who received an inactivated influenza vaccine.

This clonotype was seen only a few times. This chain uses TRBV5-6 with TRBJ2-4; D gene uncertain. V lost 0 bases to trimming and J lost 2 bases, with 9 bases between them. The CDR3 runs 15 residues. From germline, CDR1 is SGHDT and CDR2 YYEEEE. In DNA form, the CDR3 reads TGTGCCAGCAGCTTGGATCTAGGATCCAAAAACATTCAGTACTTC. It yields the protein CASSLDLGSKNIQYF. Using reference TRBV5-6 and TRBJ2-4 for the parts outside the CDR3, the full variable domain is DAGVTQSPTHLIKTRGQQVTLRCSPKSGHDTVSWYQQALGQGPQFIFQYYEEEERQRGNFPDRFSGHQFPNYSSELNVNALLLGDSALYLCASSLDLGSKNIQYFGAGTRLSVL.

V and J are TRBV5-6 and TRBJ1-6, with D maybe TRBD1 (5 bases). V lost 2 bases to trimming and J lost 10 bases, with 13 bases between them. The germline V gene has CDR1 SGHDT and CDR2 YYEEEE. The CDR3 is 14 amino acids. DNA of the CDR3: TGTGCCAGCAGCTTCTTGGGAGGGGACTCACCCCTCCACTTT. It translates to CASSFLGGDSPLHF.

This clonotype has only a few counts. The CDR3 protein is CASSNHDLRDLGYGYTF. The CDR3 nucleotides read TGTGCCAGCAGCAACCACGACTTACGGGACCTGGGGTATGGCTACACCTTC. The V and J genes are TRBV3-1 and TRBJ1-2, with TRBD1 as a possible D gene (5 bases). V shed 5 bases and J shed 5 bases, with 24 bases lying between them. Looked up from germline, CDR1 is LGHDT and CDR2 is YNNKEL (reference sequence). CDR3 length: 17 residues.

The table lists this clonotype with a few counts. The V and J genes are TRBV5-1 and TRBJ1-2, with 12 bases fitting TRBD1. This CDR3 spans 15 amino acids. Germline CDR1 SGHRS, CDR2 YFSETQ. Losses at the gene ends were 3 bases for V and 6 bases for J; bases not matched to a gene: 6. CDR3: CASSSGQGAGDGYTF. DNA for the CDR3: TGCGCCAGCAGCTCGGGACAGGGGGCAGGAGATGGCTACACCTTC.

This chain links TRBV6-4 with TRBJ2-1, with TRBD2 identical over 8 bases. CDR3 length: 17 residues. Per germline, CDR1 MRHNA and CDR2 SNTAGT. The V segment lost 0 bases and the J segment 3 bases; nucleotides outside the gene matches: 7. DNA for the CDR3: TGTGCCAGCAGTGACTCATTGGGAGCGGGAGTCTACAATGAGCAGTTCTTC. This codes for CASSDSLGAGVYNEQFF.

This CDR3 is CASSEFPNKTQYF. CDR3 nucleotides: TGTGCCAGCAGTGAGTTCCCGAACAAGACCCAGTACTTC. This chain joins TRBV6-1 and TRBJ2-5, with no clear D. The V end was cut by 3 bases, the J end by 6 bases, with 11 bases between. The CDR3 runs 13 residues. The germline V gene has CDR1 MNHNS and CDR2 SASEGT.

This clonotype showed up just a few times. The chain recombines TRBV7-8 with TRBJ2-7, with 7 bases identical to TRBD1. CDR3 size: 15 residues. The germline gives CDR1 SGHVS, CDR2 FQNEAQ. Losses at the gene ends were 3 bases for V and 2 bases for J; bases not matched to a gene: 7. The CDR3, as DNA: TGTGCCAGCAGCTTTTTGTCAGGGGGTCCCTACGAGCAGTACTTC. This sequence encodes CASSFLSGGPYEQYF.

The chain joins TRBV29-1 to TRBJ2-1; D possibly corresponds to TRBD2 (5 bases). V shed 3 bases and J shed 4 bases, with 13 bases lying between them. The CDR3 has 14 amino acids. CDR1 and CDR2 from the germline V gene are SQVTM and ANQGSEA. CDR3 nucleotides: TGCAGCGTTGAGTTCGGACTTCTGTACAATGAGCAGTTCTTC. Translating gives CSVEFGLLYNEQFF.

The genes are TRBV20-1 and TRBJ2-1; D is undetermined. V lost 3 bases to trimming and J lost 9 bases, with 9 bases between them. From germline, CDR1 is DFQATT and CDR2 SNEGSKA (reference sequence). The CDR3 runs to 11 residues. The CDR3 is CSASRWGEQFF. DNA for the CDR3: TGCAGTGCTAGCCGATGGGGTGAGCAGTTCTTC.

Only a few counts were recorded for this clonotype. The gene calls are TRBV6-1 and TRBJ1-2; D not certain. Trimming shortened V by 6 bases and J by 1 base, and 18 bases separated the two germline ends. CDR1 and CDR2 from the germline V gene are MNHNS and SASEGT. The CDR3 contains 16 residues. Here the CDR3 DNA reads TGTGCCAGCAGAAGAACCAGGCGCAACCTTAACTATGGCTACACCTTC. This gives the protein CASRRTRRNLNYGYTF.

This clonotype showed up many times. The chain joins TRBV20-1 to TRBJ1-1; TRBD1 matches 8 bases. Germline V gives CDR1 DFQATT, CDR2 SNEGSKA (reference sequence). The CDR3 loop spans 14 amino acids. V shed 5 bases and J 7 bases; nucleotides not matched to a gene: 12. The CDR3: CSAFYRTGKGEAFF. CDR3 in DNA: TGCAGTGCTTTCTACCGGACAGGGAAGGGTGAAGCTTTCTTT.

This clonotype was detected many times. The V call is TRBV12-3 or TRBV12-4, the J call TRBJ1-3; TRBD1 aligns across 8 bases. The CDR3 is 17 residues long. Germline trimming cut 5 bases from V and 0 bases from J; bases unmatched to any gene: 9. The CDR3, as DNA: TGTGCCAGCAGTCCTCGCCGGACAGGGTTCTCTGGAAACACCATATATTTT. Translating it yields CASSPRRTGFSGNTIYF.

The chain recombines TRBV7-3 with TRBJ2-3; D not certain. CDR3 length: 15 residues. Germline loops: CDR1 SGHTA, CDR2 FQGTGA. V was shortened by 5 bases and J by 2 bases, with 14 bases between the two germline ends. The CDR3, as DNA: TGTGCCAGCAGCCCCTTTACCACTAACACAGATACGCAGTATTTT. Amino acids: CASSPFTTNTDTQYF.

In its sample, this clonotype was seen many times. This chain joins TRBV15 and TRBJ1-2; possibly TRBD1 for D (5 bases). The V gene's germline CDR1 is LNHNV and CDR2 YYDKDF (reference sequence). The V end lost 5 bases, the J end lost 8 bases, and 12 bases lay between the germline ends. The CDR3 sequence is 12 residues long. Here the CDR3 DNA reads TGTGCCACCAGCCCGGGACCGAGCGGCTACACCTTC. It translates to CATSPGPSGYTF.

This clonotype was counted only a few times. This chain connects TRBV5-6 to TRBJ1-1, with D unresolved. The CDR3 contains 14 residues. CDR1 is SGHDT and CDR2 is YYEEEE in the germline V gene. V was trimmed by 2 bases and J by 3 bases, leaving 11 bases between them. The CDR3 DNA reads as TGTGCCAGCAGCTTTCTGGACGGGGACACTGAAGCTTTCTTT. It specifies CASSFLDGDTEAFF.

This clonotype was found a few times. V is TRBV29-1 and J is TRBJ2-3; 9 bases are a match to TRBD2. V shed 3 bases and J 3 bases; nucleotides not matched to a gene: 1. Germline V gives CDR1 SQVTM, CDR2 ANQGSEA. The CDR3 spans 13 residues. CDR3 residues: CSVDLAGTDTQYF. CDR3 sequence (DNA): TGCAGCGTTGATCTAGCGGGAACAGATACGCAGTATTTT.

CDR3 in DNA: TGCGCCAGCAGCCAAGGGACAGGGTGGTTGAATGAGCAGTTCTTC. This sequence encodes CASSQGTGWLNEQFF. V usage is TRBV4-3 and J usage is TRBJ2-1; TRBD1 agrees at 8 bases. This CDR3 has 15 amino acids. Per germline, CDR1 LGHNA and CDR2 YSLEER. The V and J ends lost 1 base and 7 bases, in that order; junction bases with no gene match: 6.

As DNA, the CDR3 is TGTGCCAGCAGACTCGACAGAACTGGAAACACCATATATTTT. Translation: CASRLDRTGNTIYF. This rearrangement joins TRBV7-9 to TRBJ1-3; maybe TRBD1 (5 bases). This CDR3 has 14 residues. The germline V and J ends were trimmed by 6 bases and 2 bases, with 11 bases remaining between them. From germline, CDR1 is SEHNR and CDR2 FQNEAQ (reference sequence).

This clonotype was counted only a few times. The chain joins TRBV7-9 to TRBJ2-3, with unresolved D. Trimming shortened V by 5 bases and J by 0 bases, and 9 bases separated the two germline ends. The CDR3 extends over 14 amino acids. CDR1 and CDR2 (germline): SEHNR, FQNEAQ (reference sequence). As DNA, the CDR3 is TGTGCCAGCAGCCTTAGTATTAGCACAGATACGCAGTATTTT. Translation gives CASSLSISTDTQYF.

The genes are TRBV5-1 and TRBJ1-1; D is unresolved. The CDR3 is 13 residues long. The germline gives CDR1 SGHRS, CDR2 YFSETQ. The V and J ends lost 4 bases and 1 base respectively, with 8 bases between them. The CDR3 spells CASSGVPNTEAFF. The CDR3 DNA reads as TGCGCCAGCAGCGGGGTACCGAACACTGAAGCTTTCTTT.

The rearrangement uses TRBV20-1 and TRBJ1-5; a possible D gene is TRBD1 (5 bases). The germline gives CDR1 DFQATT, CDR2 SNEGSKA (reference sequence). Between the trimmed V and J ends, which lost 3 bases and 6 bases, there was a span of 9 bases. CDR3 size: 12 residues. The CDR3 reads CSASRASQPQHF. For the CDR3, the DNA is TGCAGTGCTAGCAGGGCAAGTCAGCCCCAGCATTTT.

This clonotype was picked up a small number of times. CDR3 in DNA: TGTGCCAGCAGCCAAGTTAGCCCCCCCTGGGAGACCCAGTACTTC. Its protein product is CASSQVSPPWETQYF. The V gene is TRBV4-2, the J gene TRBJ2-5; D unresolved. The V and J ends lost 1 base and 5 bases respectively, with 14 bases between them. The CDR3 extends over 15 amino acids. Germline V lookup: CDR1 LGHNA, CDR2 YNFKEQ.

This clonotype showed up just a few times. The V gene is TRBV14, the J gene TRBJ1-1; D is unclear. Germline lookup yields CDR1 SGHDN and CDR2 FVKESK. The germline V and J ends were trimmed by 1 base and 2 bases, with 11 bases remaining between them. There are 15 residues in the CDR3. The CDR3 region is CASSQAVPRNTEAFF. In DNA form, the CDR3 reads TGTGCCAGCAGCCAAGCCGTTCCGCGAAACACTGAAGCTTTCTTT. Variable domain in full (rest from reference TRBV14 and TRBJ1-1): EAGVTQFPSHSVIEKGQTVTLRCDPISGHDNLYWYRRVMGKEIKFLLHFVKESKQDESGMPNNRFLAERTGGTYSTLKVQPAELEDSGVYFCASSQAVPRNTEAFFGQGTRLTVV.

This clonotype has at least ten counts. V usage is TRBV29-1 and J usage is TRBJ1-3; a weak D match, TRBD1 (5 bases). Germline V gene lookup returns CDR1 SQVTM and CDR2 ANQGSEA. V lost 6 bases and J lost 1, with 16 bases in between. The CDR3 spans 15 residues. The CDR3 coding sequence is TGCAGCGTGGCACATATAAAGGGGTCTGGAAACACCATATATTTT. Protein product: CSVAHIKGSGNTIYF.

This clonotype was found a few times. This sequence joins TRBV2 and TRBJ2-7, with 15 bases identical to TRBD2. V shed 4 bases and J 0 bases; nucleotides not matched to a gene: 7. Germline V lookup: CDR1 SNHLY, CDR2 FYNNEI. This CDR3 has 18 residues. The CDR3 is CASSAGLAGGWVSYEQYF. The CDR3 DNA sequence: TGTGCCAGCAGTGCAGGACTAGCGGGAGGGTGGGTCTCCTACGAGCAGTACTTC.

This chain uses TRBV5-1 with TRBJ1-1; 7 positions agree with TRBD1. V lost 4 bases, J lost 0 bases, and 6 bases stayed unmatched. The CDR3 runs 15 residues. Germline V CDR1 and CDR2: SGHRS, YFSETQ. DNA for the CDR3: TGCGCCAGCAGCCCTGGGACAGAGATGAACACTGAAGCTTTCTTT. It specifies CASSPGTEMNTEAFF.